These T cell receptor beta chains were read from a single sample in a study of shared clonotypes between healthy human individuals. Generated by immunoSEQ multiplex PCR, the TCRdb table keeps only in-frame clones and is missing some. The data hold roughly 2,300,000 clones, with roughly 90% observed a single time. Specimen: naive CD4+ T cells from PBMCs. These receptor sequences come from a man aged 18 to 29 in good health. Some clones in this sample may be carry-over from other donors' samples. The conserved cysteine and the conserved F or W are not part of the CDR3 here.

cdr3_aa j_call cdr3_length v_call
ASSLTGQHEQY TRBJ2-7 11 TRBV5-1
ASKVLAGEADTQY TRBJ2-3 13 TRBV2
ASSYENDGAGVTGELF TRBJ2-2 16 TRBV5-1
ASSAGQGAF TRBJ2-7 9 TRBV6-1
ASSQAPTGTYTGELF TRBJ2-2 15 TRBV4-3
ASRNMTGGWETQY TRBJ2-5 13 TRBV5-1
ASSYFGDTNEKLF TRBJ1-4 13 TRBV6-6
TGATGTYGYT TRBJ1-2 10 TRBV1
ASSYSTAGVGEQF TRBJ2-1 13 TRBV6-5
ASSLITGGQDTQY TRBJ2-3 13 TRBV5-1
ASSSGTGVGEQF TRBJ2-1 12 TRBV11-3
ASSQGQYSYEQY TRBJ2-7 12 TRBV4-3
ASSNRPGNQPQH TRBJ1-5 12 TRBV4-1
ASSSPGLAEETQY TRBJ2-5 13 TRBV4-2
ASSRLAGESEQF TRBJ2-1 12 TRBV6-6
ASRARRTGGTQY TRBJ2-5 12 TRBV28
AWMANLYNEQF TRBJ2-1 11 TRBV30
SAQGLLNTGELF TRBJ2-2 12 TRBV29-1
ASSLGIQGFYGYT TRBJ1-2 13 TRBV5-1
ASSLVSGDGAF TRBJ1-1 11 TRBV5-1